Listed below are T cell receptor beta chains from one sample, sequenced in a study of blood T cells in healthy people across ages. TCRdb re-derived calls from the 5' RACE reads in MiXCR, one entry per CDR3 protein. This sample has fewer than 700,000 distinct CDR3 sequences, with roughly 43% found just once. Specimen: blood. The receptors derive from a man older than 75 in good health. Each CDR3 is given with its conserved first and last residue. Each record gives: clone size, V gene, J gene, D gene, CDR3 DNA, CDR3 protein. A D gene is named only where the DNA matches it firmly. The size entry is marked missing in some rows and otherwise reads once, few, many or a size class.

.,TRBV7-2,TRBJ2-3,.,TGTGCCAGCAGCCGTGGGGTAGATACGCAGTATTTT,CASSRGVDTQYF
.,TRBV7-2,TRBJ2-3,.,TGTGCCAGCAGCTTTAGGGGGAACACAGATACGCAGTATTTT,CASSFRGNTDTQYF
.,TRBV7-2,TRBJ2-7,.,TGTGCCAGCAGCATGATGGGACTCCTCTACGAGCAGTACTTC,CASSMMGLLYEQYF
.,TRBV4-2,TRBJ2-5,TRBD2,TGTGCCAGCAGCCAAGGGGGACTAGCGGGAGAGACCCAGTACTTC,CASSQGGLAGETQYF
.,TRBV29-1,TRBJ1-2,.,TGCAGCGTTGAAACGACATTACCCGAGGGTAATGGCTACACCTTC,CSVETTLPEGNGYTF
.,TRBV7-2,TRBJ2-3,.,TGTACCAGCAGACCTCCCGGGACGGGGGTAGATACGCAGTATTTT,CTSRPPGTGVDTQYF
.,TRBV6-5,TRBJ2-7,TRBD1,TGTGCCAGCAGTACGGGACAGGTAGCCGCCTACGAGCAGTACTTC,CASSTGQVAAYEQYF
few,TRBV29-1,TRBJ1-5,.,TGCAGCGTTGAAGGTCGGGAGGGTCCGGGCAATCAGCCCCAGCATTTT,CSVEGREGPGNQPQHF
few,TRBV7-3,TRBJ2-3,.,TGTGCCAGCAGCTTAACCCAGGCAGATACGCAGTATTTT,CASSLTQADTQYF
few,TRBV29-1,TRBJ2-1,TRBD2,TGCAGCGTTCTAGCGGATACTTACAATGAGCAGTTCTTC,CSVLADTYNEQFF
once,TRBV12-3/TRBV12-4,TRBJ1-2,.,TGTGCCAGCAGTTTGTGGAGGGATGGCTACACCTTC,CASSLWRDGYTF
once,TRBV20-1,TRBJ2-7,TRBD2,TGCAGTGCTAGAGCCGTGGCTAGCGGCGCCTACGAGCAGTACTTC,CSARAVASGAYEQYF
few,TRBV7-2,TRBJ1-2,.,TGTGCCAGCAATCGGCAGGGTGGAATCAAGGATGGCTACACCTTC,CASNRQGGIKDGYTF
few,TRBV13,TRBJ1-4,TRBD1,TGTGCCAGCAGCTCCGGGACAGGGTTTCGTGAAAAACTGTTTTTT,CASSSGTGFREKLFF
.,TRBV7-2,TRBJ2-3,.,TGTGCCAGCAGCTTAGCGCTGTTGACAGATACGCAGTATTTT,CASSLALLTDTQYF
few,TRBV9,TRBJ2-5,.,TGTGCCAGCAGCGTTTCGGGACTTCAAGAGACCCAGTACTTC,CASSVSGLQETQYF
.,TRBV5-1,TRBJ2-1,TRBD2,TGCGCCAGCAGCTTGGCTCTACTAGCGGGGAACCCCAATGAGCAGTTCTTC,CASSLALLAGNPNEQFF
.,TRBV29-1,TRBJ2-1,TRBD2,TGCAGCGTTGAAGGCAGCGGGGGGCTGATTGATGAGCAGTTCTTC,CSVEGSGGLIDEQFF
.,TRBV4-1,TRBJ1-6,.,TGCGCCAGCAGCACTATAAGAGGCCGGGGACAAACGCCAAATTCACCCCTCCACTTT,CASSTIRGRGQTPNSPLHF
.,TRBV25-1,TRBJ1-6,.,TGTGCCAGCAGTGAGGGTAGGGGAGATTCACCCCTCCACTTT,CASSEGRGDSPLHF
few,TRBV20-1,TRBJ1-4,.,TGCAGTGCTAGAGATTTTCGGGCAGGGGTAGAAAAACTGTTTTTT,CSARDFRAGVEKLFF
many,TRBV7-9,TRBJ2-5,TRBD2,TGTGCCAGCAGCTTAGTAATGGGACTAGTTTTGGAGACCCAGTACTTC,CASSLVMGLVLETQYF
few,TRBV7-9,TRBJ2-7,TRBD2,TGTGCCAGCAGCTTATCAGCGGGAGGCTACGAGCAGTACTTC,CASSLSAGGYEQYF
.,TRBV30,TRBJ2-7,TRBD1,TGTGCCTGGGAACGCCGGGACAGGGGGCCCTACGAGCAGTACTTC,CAWERRDRGPYEQYF
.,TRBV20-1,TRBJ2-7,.,TGCAGTGCTAGAGGGAACCCAGACCGCCCCTACGAGCAGTACTTC,CSARGNPDRPYEQYF
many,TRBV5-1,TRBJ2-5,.,TGCGCCAGCAGCCGGGACTCCGCTGAGACCCAGTACTTC,CASSRDSAETQYF
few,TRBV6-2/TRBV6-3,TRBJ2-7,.,TGTGCCAGCAGTTACTCGCTTCGGGATCCCAACTACGAGCAGTACTTC,CASSYSLRDPNYEQYF
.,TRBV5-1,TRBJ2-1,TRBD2,TGCGCCAGCAGCTGGGGACCGGGGGGCAATGAGCAGTTCTTC,CASSWGPGGNEQFF
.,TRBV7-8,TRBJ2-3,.,TGTGCCAGCACCCCGGGCACAGATACGCAGTATTTT,CASTPGTDTQYF
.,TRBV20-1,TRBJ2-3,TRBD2,TGCAGTGCTAGACCGCCGGGGGGGACGAGCACAGATACGCAGTATTTT,CSARPPGGTSTDTQYF
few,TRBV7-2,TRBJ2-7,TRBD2,TGTGCCAGCAGCTTATACGGTAGCGGGGGGGCCTACGAGCAGTACTTC,CASSLYGSGGAYEQYF
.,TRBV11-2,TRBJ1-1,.,TGTGCCAGCAGCTTAGTCGAGCATAGTGGAGCTTTCTTT,CASSLVEHSGAFF
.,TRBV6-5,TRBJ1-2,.,TGTGCCAGCAGCCCCTTTTCAGGGTATGGCTACACCTTC,CASSPFSGYGYTF
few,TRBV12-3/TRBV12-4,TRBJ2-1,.,TGTGCCAGCAGTAGTCCGCTGGGTGGCTCCTACAATGAGCAGTTCTTC,CASSSPLGGSYNEQFF
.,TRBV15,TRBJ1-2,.,TGTGCCACCAGCAGAGATCTCGGAGGTTATGGCTACACCTTC,CATSRDLGGYGYTF
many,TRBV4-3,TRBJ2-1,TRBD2,TGCGCCAGCAGCCCCGCGGGAGGAAAGTACCGGCAGTTCTTC,CASSPAGGKYRQFF
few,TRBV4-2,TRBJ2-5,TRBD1,TGTGCCAGCAGCCAAGATCCAGGGACAGGGGCTGAGCAGTACTTC,CASSQDPGTGAEQYF
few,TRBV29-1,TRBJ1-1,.,TGCAGCGTTGCCGGGGCAGCGAACACTGAAGCTTTCTTT,CSVAGAANTEAFF
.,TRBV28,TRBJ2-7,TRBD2,TGTGCCAGCAGTTTATATCCGGGAGGGAACGAGCAGTACTTC,CASSLYPGGNEQYF
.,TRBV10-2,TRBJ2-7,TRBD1,TGCGCCAGCAGGAGACAGGGGGCCCACGAGCAGTACTTC,CASRRQGAHEQYF
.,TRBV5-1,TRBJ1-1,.,TGCGCCAGCAGCTTGGTAGTTGGGTTCATGAACACTGAAGCTTTCTTT,CASSLVVGFMNTEAFF
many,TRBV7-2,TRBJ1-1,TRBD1,TGTGCCAGCAGCTTAGCGACAGGGTTTAACACTGAAGCTTTCTTT,CASSLATGFNTEAFF
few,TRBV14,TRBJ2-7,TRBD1,TGTGCCAGCAGCCTCCGGACAGGCCGCTACGAGCAGTACTTC,CASSLRTGRYEQYF
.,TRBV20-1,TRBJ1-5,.,TGCAGTGCTAGAGATTGGGCCAATCAGCCCCAGCATTTT,CSARDWANQPQHF
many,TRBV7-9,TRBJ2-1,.,TGTGCCAGCAGCCGGGGCGCCTACAATGAGCAGTTCTTC,CASSRGAYNEQFF
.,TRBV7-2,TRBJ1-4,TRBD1,TGTGCCAGCAGCTGGGGGACAGAGGAAAAACTGTTTTTT,CASSWGTEEKLFF
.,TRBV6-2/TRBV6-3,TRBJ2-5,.,TGTGCCAGCAGTTACTCGACAGGCCCCCACACCCAGTACTTC,CASSYSTGPHTQYF
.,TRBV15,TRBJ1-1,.,TGTGCCACCAGCACCGGGACACGGAACACTGAAGCTTTCTTT,CATSTGTRNTEAFF
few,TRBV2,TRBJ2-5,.,TGTGCCAGCAGTGCAGGGGAAGAGACCCAGTACTTC,CASSAGEETQYF
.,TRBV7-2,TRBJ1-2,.,TGTGCCAGCAGCTTAGGCCCTGGCTACACCTTC,CASSLGPGYTF
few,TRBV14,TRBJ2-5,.,TGTGCCAGCAGCCAACGCCGCCGACTCCAAGAGACCCAGTACTTC,CASSQRRRLQETQYF
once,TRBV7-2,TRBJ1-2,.,TGTGCCAGCAGCTTACTCACGGGAGGGTGCGGCTACACCTTC,CASSLLTGGCGYTF
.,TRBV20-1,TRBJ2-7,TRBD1,TGCAGTGCTAAGGCCGGACAGGGGGCAGGCTCCTACGAGCAGTACTTC,CSAKAGQGAGSYEQYF
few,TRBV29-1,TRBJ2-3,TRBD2,TGCAGCGCTTCCCTTAGCGGGAGCACAGATACGCAGTATTTT,CSASLSGSTDTQYF